The 12 T cell receptor beta chains given below trace back to one sample, sequenced in a study of immune reconstitution after stem cell transplant in scleroderma. TCRdb reprocessed the RT-PCR reads via MiXCR and lists one record per CDR3 protein. Among about 2,300 distinct CDR3 sequences listed, under 8.5% were seen once. Sample collection occurred before or after autologous hematopoietic stem cell transplantation (not recorded which). The receptors originated from a female donor with systemic sclerosis.

Points on this clonotype: The junction shows a germline mismatch at one end, possibly a read error. The chain recombines TRBV27 with TRBJ2-2; TRBD2 matches 10 bases. The CDR3 loop spans 16 amino acids. CDR1 is MNHEY and CDR2 is SMNVEV in the germline V gene (reference sequence). As DNA, the CDR3 is TGCACCAGCAGTTTATTGGCTAGCGGGAGTCCCGGGGAGCTGTTTTTT. Protein: CTSSLLASGSPGELFF.

Sample share makes this clonotype medium-sized. CDR3 in DNA: TGTGCCAGCAGCTCCAAGGTGGACTTTAGCTCCTACAATGAGCAGTTCTTC. Translating gives CASSSKVDFSSYNEQFF. The chain is built from TRBV7-2 and TRBJ2-1, with D possibly being TRBD2 (5 bases). Germline CDR1 is SGHTA and CDR2 is FQGNSA. The CDR3 totals 17 residues. Trimming removed 4 bases from V and 0 bases from J, with 16 bases in between.

This chain joins TRBV29-1 and TRBJ1-1; TRBD1 agrees at 10 bases. With 6 bases clipped from V and 0 bases from J, the junction kept 7 bases outside the gene matches. From germline, CDR1 is SQVTM and CDR2 ANQGSEA. The CDR3 is 15 amino acids. CDR3 sequence reads: CSVRTGGYVNTEAFF. CDR3 nucleotide sequence: TGCAGCGTGAGGACAGGGGGTTATGTGAACACTGAAGCTTTCTTT.

A few counts support this clonotype. The chain joins TRBV20-1 to TRBJ2-1; perhaps TRBD2 as D (6 bases). CDR1 DFQATT and CDR2 SNEGSKA come from the germline V gene (reference sequence). This CDR3 has 13 residues. Trimming took off 0 bases at V and 7 bases at J, with 10 bases between the two ends. The CDR3 spells CSAREGGENEQFF. CDR3 in DNA: TGCAGTGCTAGAGAGGGGGGAGAAAATGAGCAGTTCTTC.

The rearrangement links TRBV20-1 to TRBJ2-1; D possibly matches TRBD1 or TRBD2 (5 bases each). This CDR3 spans 15 amino acids. V was clipped by 0 bases and J by 2 bases, with 11 bases between them. CDR1 is DFQATT and CDR2 is SNEGSKA in the germline V gene (reference sequence). CDR3 sequence: CSARDGGDAYNEQFF. Written as DNA, the CDR3 is TGCAGTGCTAGAGATGGGGGTGATGCCTACAATGAGCAGTTCTTC.

Points on this clonotype: This CDR3 fails to terminate in the conserved phenylalanine or tryptophan, so it likely reflects a read error. V and J are TRBV6-2 or TRBV6-3 and TRBJ1-1; D perhaps matches TRBD1 (6 bases). The CDR3 runs 15 residues. V was shortened by 5 bases and J by 0 bases, with 13 bases between the two germline ends. The germline gives CDR1 MNHEY, CDR2 SVGEGT. The chain's CDR3 is CASSGRQDMNTEAFL. In DNA form, the CDR3 reads TGTGCCAGCAGTGGTAGACAGGACATGAACACTGAAGCTTTCCTT.

By sample fraction, this clonotype is medium-sized. CDR3 loop: CASSLFGVQTRAWSREAFF. The CDR3 DNA follows: TGTGCCAGCAGCTTATTCGGGGTGCAAACCCGCGCGTGGTCGAGGGAAGCTTTCTTT. The chain joins TRBV7-9 to TRBJ1-1; D gene unclear. The germline gives CDR1 SEHNR, CDR2 FQNEAQ (reference sequence). The CDR3 runs 19 residues. The germline V and J ends were trimmed by 2 bases and 8 bases, with 30 bases remaining between them. The whole variable domain, remainder taken from reference TRBV7-9 and TRBJ1-1, is DTGVSQNPRHKITKRGQNVTFRCDPISEHNRLYWYRQTLGQGPEFLTYFQNEAQLEKSRLLSDRFSAERPKGSFSTLEIQRTEQGDSAMYLCASSLFGVQTRAWSREAFFGQGTRLTVV.

This clonotype is medium-sized by share. In DNA form, the CDR3 reads TGCGCCAGCAGCCAGGAGCCTAGCTCGAGCTACGAGCAGTACTTC. Translating it yields CASSQEPSSSYEQYF. V usage is TRBV4-1 and J usage is TRBJ2-7; D may be TRBD2 (5 bases). The V end was cut by 3 bases, the J end by 3 bases, with 15 bases between. The CDR3 loop spans 15 amino acids. CDR1 is MGHRA, CDR2 YSYEKL, per germline.

By sample share, this clonotype is medium-sized. In DNA, the CDR3 is TGTGCCAGCAGCTTATCGGGACAGGGGGACAACAATGAGCAGTTCTTC. Its protein product is CASSLSGQGDNNEQFF. This chain connects TRBV7-7 to TRBJ2-1, with 11 bases identical to TRBD1. Germline CDR1 reads SSHAT; CDR2 reads FNYEAQ (reference sequence). J was trimmed by 5 bases and V by 2 bases; bases with no gene match: 5. This CDR3 comprises 16 residues.

This clonotype counts as medium-sized (0.01 to 0.1%). This chain links TRBV2 with TRBJ2-7; maybe TRBD1 (5 bases). V was cut by 4 bases and J by 2 bases, with 15 bases left in between. The germline V gene has CDR1 SNHLY and CDR2 FYNNEI. The CDR3 consists of 15 residues. The CDR3 protein is CASSGLQGTPYEQYF. CDR3 in DNA: TGTGCCAGCAGTGGGCTGCAGGGTACGCCCTACGAGCAGTACTTC.

Within the sample, this clonotype is medium-sized (0.01 to 0.1%). The chain couples TRBV28 to TRBJ2-1; D might be TRBD2 (6 bases). Germline loops: CDR1 MDHEN, CDR2 SYDVKM. Trimming took 2 bases from V and 0 from J, leaving 17 bases between them. CDR3 size: 18 residues. The CDR3 region is CASSLGTAPGGSYNEQFF. As DNA, the CDR3 is TGTGCCAGCAGTTTAGGGACTGCACCCGGGGGCTCCTACAATGAGCAGTTCTTC.

This clonotype came up a few times. V usage is TRBV20-1 and J usage is TRBJ2-3; TRBD2 might be the D (5 bases). Trimming stripped 3 bases from V and 2 bases from J, with 15 bases between. Germline V lookup: CDR1 DFQATT, CDR2 SNEGSKA (reference sequence). The CDR3 is 15 amino acids. The CDR3 nucleotides read TGCAGTGCTAGCCACCTGTTGGAGGACACAGATACGCAGTATTTT. Its protein is CSASHLLEDTDTQYF.